This TCR beta chain is from a study of blood T cell repertoires in COVID-19 (dated by TCRdb to 2018 to 2021). For the wider study: Samples covering the acute and convalescent phases of COVID-19 were provided by collaborators in the United States, Italy and Spain. Sample metadata almost always included a de-identified subject ID, COVID-19 status, age in years and sex. The dataset comprised deeply sampled blood TCRbeta repertoires from subjects exposed to, actively infected with, or recovered from COVID-19. The material from the prospective study consisted of cDNA or gDNA derived from T cells, B-cell-depleted T cells, or PBMCs. The repertoires were released in a freely available public database meant as a resource for research on the immune response to SARS-CoV-2. Where available, HLA class I and class II types were obtained from metadata supplied by the sample provider rather than from assay-based typing. The samples were drawn from the first 160 participants of the ongoing ImmuneRACE study and from over 950 subjects provided by 6 global collaborators.

Details on this clone: The target of this receptor is not known. One base away there is no much larger clone; base qualities are not given.

TCRbeta CDR3 regions were amplified from genomic DNA using the immunoSEQ Assay, a bias-controlled multiplex PCR. The source study handled its data this way. The number of nucleated cells in each sample was estimated by amplification of reference gene primers within the assay. Sequence reads were collapsed and filtered to measure the absolute abundance of every unique TCRbeta CDR3 rearrangement. For each sample, productive Simpson clonality was calculated as the square root of Simpson's diversity index over productive rearrangements. TCRdb holds this immuneACCESS table with in-frame rearrangements only. Some clones are missing; in checked studies, unresolved V genes explain under half, and the rest has no known cause. The D gene and trimming were derived from the DNA, and the V and J assignments and clone size from that table. For this sample there are over 140,000 clones; almost 80% appear just once. Roughly 2.9% of the sample belongs to the ten largest clones.

Participants in the prospective study were enrolled through a virtual design, were aged 18 to 89 years, and lived in about 25 United States geographic areas. In the prospective study, cohorts were assigned on the basis of participant-reported clinical history obtained from a screening survey and a study questionnaire. For ImmuneRACE Cohort 3, a participant was defined as recovered based on two consecutive negative NP/OP PCR tests, clearance by a healthcare professional, or resolution of symptoms. In the prospective study, mobile phlebotomists collected whole blood, serum and a nasopharyngeal or oropharyngeal swab from each participant. Over a roughly 2-month period, participants in the prospective study had the option of providing additional blood draws and questionnaires. Before DNA extraction, blood samples from the prospective study were shipped at room temperature or frozen. What the study reported, not specific to this receptor: The quantity of clinical and demographic metadata differed by source and by participant and was supplied without curation.

The germline V gene yields MNHEY for CDR1 and SVGAGI for CDR2. The CDR3 runs 15 amino acids, cysteine and phenylalanine included. Only CDR3 DNA remains: 45 bases, in frame from the first base. The junction shows trimming of 10 bases on V and 2 bases on J, plus 21 bases between the germline ends. Sequenced: PBMCs or T cells enriched from blood (not recorded which). Recombination connected TRBV6-5 to TRBJ2-7, and TRBD2 may be the D gene, going by 5 matching bases. This receptor was taken from a woman aged 45-59 years who had recovered from COVID-19. The nucleotides are TGTGCCACCTCTCCGGGGAGTTTACCTACCTACGAGCAGTACTTC. Translated, it gives CATSPGSLPTYEQYF.